The rows below give T cell receptor beta chains drawn from one sample of a study of control samples from healthy donors and cancer patients. The assay was immunoSEQ multiplex PCR, and TCRdb's table has in-frame clones only and misses some. Of fewer than 85,000 clones detected, approximately 89% appear once; the ten largest clones hold roughly 6.9%. The sample consisted of blood. The receptors were sampled from a man aged 50 or older in good health. Each CDR3 is given with its conserved first and last residue. The D gene is left open where the match is weak. Size values are once, few and many counts, or a class for expanded clones, and some rows have none.

>TRBJ2-1|NA|NA|TRBV4-2
TGTGCCAGCAACCAAGAGGTAGGGGGCTACAATGAGCAGTTCTTC
CASNQEVGGYNEQFF
>TRBJ2-2|NA|NA|TRBV20-1
TGCAGTGCTAGTACCCCTGCTGGCACCGGGGAGCTGTTTTTT
CSASTPAGTGELFF
>TRBJ1-3|TRBD1|NA|TRBV27
TGTGCCAGCAGTAAGGGACAGCCTGACTCTGGAAACACCATATATTTT
CASSKGQPDSGNTIYF
>TRBJ1-1|NA|NA|TRBV7-2
TGTGCCAGCAGCTTATATGGGGAGAACACTGAAGCTTTCTTT
CASSLYGENTEAFF
>TRBJ2-5|NA|NA|TRBV5-6
TGTGCCAGCAGCTTGCCCATTAACAGGGAGATGGGAGAGACCCAGTACTTC
CASSLPINREMGETQYF
>TRBJ1-1|TRBD1|NA|TRBV12-5
TGTGCTAGTGGTTGGCGGGACAGCAACACTGAAGCTTTCTTT
CASGWRDSNTEAFF
>TRBJ2-1|TRBD2|NA|TRBV19
TGTGCCAGTAGTGCGACACTAGCGGGGGGTCTCTACAATGAGCAGTTCTTC
CASSATLAGGLYNEQFF
>TRBJ1-2|NA|once|TRBV9
TGTGCCAGCAGCGGCGGAGTAGGCGCTTTTGGCTACACCTTC
CASSGGVGAFGYTF
>TRBJ2-3|TRBD2|NA|TRBV7-3
TGTGCCAGCAGCCCAGGGACTAGCCCCCGCCACGATACGCAGTATTTT
CASSPGTSPRHDTQYF
>TRBJ1-1|NA|NA|TRBV6-5
TGTGCCAGCAGAGGGGAGGGGGAATTCACTGAAGCTTTCTTT
CASRGEGEFTEAFF
>TRBJ1-1|NA|NA|TRBV27
TGTGCCAGCAGTTTATACAGGAACACTGAAGCTTTCTTT
CASSLYRNTEAFF
>TRBJ2-7|NA|NA|TRBV1
TGCACCAGCAGCCCCAATGAGCGGGGGCCGCGACAAAACTACGAGCAGTACTTC
CTSSPNERGPRQNYEQYF
>TRBJ1-2|TRBD1|NA|TRBV6-5
TGTGCCAGCAGTTACGACAGGGGCGACTATGGCTACACCTTC
CASSYDRGDYGYTF
>TRBJ2-1|NA|NA|TRBV6-5
TGTGCCAGCAGTTATAGCCCATCGGACAATGAGCAGTTCTTC
CASSYSPSDNEQFF
>TRBJ2-1|NA|NA|TRBV19
TGTGCCAGTTCTCAGGGATACGAGCAGTTCTTC
CASSQGYEQFF
>TRBJ1-2|NA|once|TRBV12-5
TGTGCTAGTGGTTTGGGGACAGCCTATAACTATGGCTACACCTTC
CASGLGTAYNYGYTF
>TRBJ1-3|NA|NA|TRBV5-6
TGTGCCAGCAGCTTGTTCGGCGTCGGAAACACCATATATTTT
CASSLFGVGNTIYF
>TRBJ2-7|NA|NA|TRBV14
TGTGCCAGCAGCCCCCATCTCTACGAGCAGTACTTC
CASSPHLYEQYF
>TRBJ1-2|NA|NA|TRBV23-1
TGCGCCAGCACCCCAGGGATTTGGGATGGCTACACCTTC
CASTPGIWDGYTF
>TRBJ1-2|TRBD1|NA|TRBV20-1
TGCAGTGCTACAGGGGGCTTTGGCTACACCTTC
CSATGGFGYTF
>TRBJ2-7|NA|NA|TRBV6-1
TGTGCCAGCAGTGAAATGAGGGGCTACGAGCAGTACTTC
CASSEMRGYEQYF
>TRBJ2-1|NA|NA|TRBV24-1
TGTGCCACCAGCCCACAGGGTTACAATGGGCAGTTCTTC
CATSPQGYNGQFF
>TRBJ1-6|TRBD1|NA|TRBV30
TGTGCCGGACACCGGGACAGGGGGCCCTTTTTATATTCACCCCTCCACTTT
CAGHRDRGPFLYSPLHF
>TRBJ2-5|NA|NA|TRBV7-8
TGTGCCAGCAGTTCGGGGGGCCAGACCCAGTACTTC
CASSSGGQTQYF
>TRBJ2-3|TRBD2|few|TRBV19
TGTGCCAGTAGTCTAGCGGGGGGAGATACGCAGTATTTT
CASSLAGGDTQYF
>TRBJ1-2|NA|once|TRBV30
TGTGCCTGGACCCCCCAGGGATATAACTATGGCTACACCTTC
CAWTPQGYNYGYTF
>TRBJ1-1|NA|NA|TRBV3-1/TRBV3-2
TGTGCCAGCAGCCACATCAATGAAGCTTTCTTT
CASSHINEAFF
>TRBJ2-1|NA|NA|TRBV12-5
TGTGCTAGTGGTTTTGGAAGAGGGGGTAATGAGCAGTTCTTC
CASGFGRGGNEQFF
>TRBJ2-7|TRBD1|medium-sized|TRBV18
TGTGCCAGCTCACTGACAGGGGCTTACGTCGAGCAGTACTTC
CASSLTGAYVEQYF
>TRBJ1-2|NA|NA|TRBV12-3/TRBV12-4
TGTGCCAGCAGTTTGGGTAACTATGGCTACACCTTC
CASSLGNYGYTF
>TRBJ2-6|TRBD1|NA|TRBV6-5
TGTGCCAGCAGGACAGGGGACTCTGGGGCCAACGTCCTGACTTTC
CASRTGDSGANVLTF
>TRBJ2-5|NA|few|TRBV7-9
TGTGCCAGCAGCCCGCCGCCGTTCGGAGCCCGCCAAGAGACCCAGTACTTC
CASSPPPFGARQETQYF
>TRBJ2-7|TRBD1|NA|TRBV4-3
TGCGCCAGCAGCCTCGGACAGGGAATCTACGAGCAGTACTTC
CASSLGQGIYEQYF
>TRBJ1-2|NA|NA|TRBV2
TGTGCCAGCAGTGAGAGGCAGATCCAGGACACCTTC
CASSERQIQDTF
>TRBJ1-1|NA|NA|TRBV7-9
TGTGCCAGCAGCCCTGTTCCGCAGGAGAACACTGAAGCTTTCTTT
CASSPVPQENTEAFF
>TRBJ1-6|NA|NA|TRBV11-1
TGTGCCAGCAGCTTAAGCGATTCACCCCTCCACTTT
CASSLSDSPLHF
>TRBJ2-7|TRBD2|NA|TRBV14
TGTGCCAGCAGCCACCTAGCGGATACCTACGAGCAGTACTTC
CASSHLADTYEQYF
>TRBJ2-3|NA|NA|TRBV18
TGTGCCAGCTCACGAGGACAGCCCCCCTCGGATACGCAGTATTTT
CASSRGQPPSDTQYF
>TRBJ1-4|NA|few|TRBV9
TGTGCCAGCAGCGTAGGACGGGGTAATGAAAAACTGTTTTTT
CASSVGRGNEKLFF
>TRBJ2-1|NA|NA|TRBV6-5
TGTGCCAGCAGTTACGTAAGCCCAGACGGAGACAATGAGCAGTTCTTC
CASSYVSPDGDNEQFF
>TRBJ1-3|NA|few|TRBV4-2
TGTGCCAGCAGCCAAGACGGCAGGCAGGGAAACACCATATATTTT
CASSQDGRQGNTIYF
>TRBJ1-1|NA|NA|TRBV30
TGTGCCTGGAAGAGGACGAGGACAAATGAAGCTTTCTTT
CAWKRTRTNEAFF
>TRBJ2-7|NA|NA|TRBV27
TGTGCCAGCAGTTTATCGAGGACCATGAGCTCCTACGAGCAGTACTTC
CASSLSRTMSSYEQYF